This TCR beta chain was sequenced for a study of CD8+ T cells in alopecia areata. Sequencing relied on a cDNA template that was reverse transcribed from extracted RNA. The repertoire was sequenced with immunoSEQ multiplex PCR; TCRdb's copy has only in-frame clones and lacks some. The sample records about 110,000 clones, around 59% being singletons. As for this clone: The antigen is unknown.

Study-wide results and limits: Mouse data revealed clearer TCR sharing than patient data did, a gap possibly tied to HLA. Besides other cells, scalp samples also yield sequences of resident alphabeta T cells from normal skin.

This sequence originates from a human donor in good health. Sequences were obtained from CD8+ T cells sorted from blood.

DNA for the CDR3: TGTGCCACCCGCCCCGTGACGGGGGAGCAGTTCTTC. This sequence encodes CATRPVTGEQFF. The chain links TRBV15 to TRBJ2-1; D possibly corresponds to TRBD2 (5 bases). Germline values: CDR1 LNHNV, CDR2 YYDKDF (reference sequence). This CDR3 has 12 residues. The V and J ends lost 8 bases and 10 bases respectively, with 15 bases between them.